This is a list of T cell receptor beta chains from one sample in a study of T cells expressing NK-cell markers. With the 5' RACE reads reprocessed, TCRdb shows one record per CDR3 protein and no DNA. Recorded for this sample: about 380,000 distinct CDR3 sequences. The sequenced material came from blood T cells: a sorted CD56 or NKG2C T cell subset, CD4+ or CD8+ T cells, or bulk PBMC T cells (not recorded which). Receptors originate from a man aged 18-75 years in good health. The CDR3 runs from the conserved cysteine through the conserved F or W.

TRBJ1-4,TRBV28,CASSQTGLDEKLFF
TRBJ2-7,TRBV6-4,CASSGSRGCRSYEQYF
TRBJ2-3,TRBV21-1,CASSKGQIRGCGPYGTDTQYF
TRBJ1-5,TRBV15,CATSRDLAGDQPQHF
TRBJ2-5,TRBV7-3,CASSPQTSRRETQYF
TRBJ2-7,TRBV5-4,CASSRLVGGAYEQYF
TRBJ1-2,TRBV5-1,CASSERTGNYGYTF
TRBJ2-7,TRBV29-1,CSVAPGQGNYEQYF
TRBJ2-7,TRBV12-3/TRBV12-4,CASRIGLAETYEQYF
TRBJ2-7,TRBV6-8,CASSYSGQGAYEQYF
TRBJ1-2,TRBV18,CASSPGRSNYGYTF
TRBJ1-3,TRBV3-1,CASSQGAGTGNTIYF
TRBJ1-1,TRBV6-1,CASSPGQGQMGAFF
TRBJ2-3,TRBV9,CASSVDMGFTDTQYF
TRBJ2-5,TRBV5-1,CASSNTGGDEETQYF
TRBJ2-1,TRBV5-1,CASSTTGTGTYNEQFF
TRBJ1-2,TRBV28,CASRTRDSVGYGYTF